Below are 22 T cell receptor beta chains sequenced from a single sample in a study of monozygotic twins with inflammatory bowel disease. With the 5' RACE reads reprocessed, TCRdb shows one record per CDR3 protein and no DNA. This listing includes hundreds of thousands of distinct CDR3 sequences. Sequencing used blood. The source is a human donor with ulcerative colitis or Crohn's disease, or a healthy co-twin of an affected twin (not recorded which).

V gene TRBV12-3 or TRBV12-4 combines with J gene TRBJ2-3. The CDR3 has 12 amino acids. The CDR3 is CASSFRPDTQYF.

The chain employs TRBV6-5 and TRBJ1-2; without DNA, the TCRdb call of TRBD1 cannot be checked. This CDR3 region has 11 residues. Germline CDR1 is MNHEY and CDR2 is SVGAGI. CDR3 amino acids: CASTGNDGYTF.

The chain employs TRBV20-1 and TRBJ1-1. The CDR3 spans 12 residues. CDR1 is DFQATT and CDR2 is SNEGSKA in the germline V gene (reference sequence). The CDR3 region is CSARERVSEAFF.

This rearrangement joins TRBV7-2 to TRBJ1-6; with no DNA, the TCRdb D assignment of TRBD1 cannot be verified. Germline CDR1 is SGHTA and CDR2 is FQGNSA. The CDR3 extends over 15 amino acids. The chain's CDR3 is CASSRQAGGDSPLHF. The whole variable domain, remainder taken from reference TRBV7-2 and TRBJ1-6, is GAGVSQSPSNKVTEKGKDVELRCDPISGHTALYWYRQSLGQGLEFLIYFQGNSAPDKSGLPSDRFSAERTGGSVSTLTIQRTQQEDSAVYLCASSRQAGGDSPLHFGNGTRLTVT.

V usage is TRBV7-8 and J usage is TRBJ2-1. The CDR3 has 13 amino acids. From germline, CDR1 is SGHVS and CDR2 FQNEAQ. The CDR3 here is CASSLISVDEQFF.

The V and J genes are TRBV7-9 and TRBJ2-2; with no DNA, the TCRdb D assignment of TRBD1 cannot be verified. The length of the CDR3 is 16 residues. Germline-derived CDR1 and CDR2 are SEHNR and FQNEAQ (reference sequence). The CDR3: CASSPRGQELTGELFF. Full variable domain (outside the CDR3, taken from reference TRBV7-9 and TRBJ2-2): DTGVSQNPRHKITKRGQNVTFRCDPISEHNRLYWYRQTLGQGPEFLTYFQNEAQLEKSRLLSDRFSAERPKGSFSTLEIQRTEQGDSAMYLCASSPRGQELTGELFFGEGSRLTVL.

The V call is TRBV4-2, the J call TRBJ2-1; TCRdb's D call of TRBD2 is untestable without DNA. Germline V gene data show CDR1 as LGHNA and CDR2 as YNFKEQ. The CDR3 length is 17 residues. The CDR3 reads CASSQERELAGVNEQFF.

The chain recombines TRBV28 with TRBJ2-2; with no DNA, the TCRdb D assignment of TRBD2 cannot be verified. Germline V gene sequence: CDR1 MDHEN, CDR2 SYDVKM. CDR3 size: 12 residues. The CDR3 sequence is CATGGATGELFF. The variable domain in full, with the rest retrieved from reference TRBV28 and TRBJ2-2, is DVKVTQSSRYLVKRTGEKVFLECVQDMDHENMFWYRQDPGLGLRLIYFSYDVKMKEKGDIPEGYSVSREKKERFSLILESASTNQTSMYLCATGGATGELFFGEGSRLTVL.

This chain links TRBV6-1 with TRBJ1-4; TCRdb lists TRBD1, though no DNA is available to test this call. This CDR3 has 15 residues. CDR1 MNHNS and CDR2 SASEGT come from the germline V gene. The CDR3 sequence: CASKNTGLTNEKLFF.

The chain combines TRBV4-1 with TRBJ2-7; TCRdb reports TRBD1, a call that lacks DNA to check it against. From germline, CDR1 is MGHRA and CDR2 YSYEKL. The CDR3 has 16 amino acids. The CDR3 sequence: CASSQDNGDRGYEQYF.

This chain links TRBV18 with TRBJ1-1. CDR1 is KGHSH, CDR2 LQKENI, per germline. CDR3 length: 14 amino acids. The CDR3 region is CASHRGVMNTEAFF.

The chain carries TRBV15 and TRBJ2-1. Germline V lookup: CDR1 LNHNV, CDR2 YYDKDF (reference sequence). This CDR3 region has 12 residues. The CDR3 sequence is CATSRDHLGQFF. Looking up the rest from reference TRBV15 and TRBJ2-1 gives the full variable domain: DAMVIQNPRYQVTQFGKPVTLSCSQTLNHNVMYWYQQKSSQAPKLLFHYYDKDFNNEADTPDNFQSRRPNTSFCFLDIRSPGLGDTAMYLCATSRDHLGQFFGPGTRLTVL.

This chain uses TRBV7-9 with TRBJ2-5; TCRdb's D gene call, TRBD1, goes unchecked for lack of DNA. This CDR3 has 15 residues. Germline loops: CDR1 SEHNR, CDR2 FQNEAQ (reference sequence). CDR3 sequence: CASSFDSGGQETQYF.

The chain couples TRBV15 to TRBJ2-2. The germline V gene encodes CDR1 LNHNV and CDR2 YYDKDF (reference sequence). CDR3 size: 13 residues. The CDR3 reads CATSRVLTGELFF.

This sequence joins TRBV3-1 and TRBJ2-7. Germline lookup yields CDR1 LGHDT and CDR2 YNNKEL (reference sequence). This CDR3 region has 16 residues. The CDR3 region is CASSRGLGPITEEQYF.

V gene TRBV6-4 combines with J gene TRBJ2-2; lacking DNA, the TRBD1 call made by TCRdb goes unchecked. From germline, CDR1 is MRHNA and CDR2 SNTAGT. The CDR3 extends over 17 amino acids. This CDR3 reads CASSPAGARLRTGELFF.

V is TRBV4-3 and J is TRBJ2-7. CDR3 size: 13 residues. The V gene's germline CDR1 is LGHNA and CDR2 YSLEER. This CDR3 reads CASSHSSSYEQYF.

This chain links TRBV5-1 with TRBJ2-2. Germline V lookup: CDR1 SGHRS, CDR2 YFSETQ. The CDR3 is made up of 13 amino acids. The CDR3 region is CASSTVRAGELFF.

This sequence joins TRBV19 and TRBJ1-5. CDR1 is LNHDA and CDR2 is SQIVND in the germline V gene (reference sequence). This CDR3 is 15 amino acids long. The CDR3 loop is CASSISVPSNQPQHF.

This chain joins TRBV28 and TRBJ1-6; TCRdb calls TRBD1, which cannot be checked without DNA. Germline-derived CDR1 and CDR2 are MDHEN and SYDVKM. CDR3 length equals 15 residues. The chain's CDR3 is CASRPQGVSNSPLHF.

The chain couples TRBV7-2 to TRBJ1-2; the D call from TCRdb, TRBD1, cannot be confirmed without DNA. This CDR3 has 14 residues. Germline CDR1 SGHTA, CDR2 FQGNSA. The CDR3 here is CASSTRQEPYGYTF.

The V gene is TRBV19, the J gene TRBJ2-3; the TRBD1 assignment by TCRdb is unverifiable without DNA. Germline assignment: CDR1 LNHDA and CDR2 SQIVND (reference sequence). The CDR3 loop spans 14 amino acids. The CDR3 loop reads CASSISGDTDTQYF.